Listed below are T cell receptor beta chains from one sample, sequenced in a study of control samples from healthy donors and cancer patients. Sequencing used immunoSEQ multiplex PCR; TCRdb keeps in-frame clones, though not all of them. This repertoire shows around 120,000 clones, 85% to 95% found once; its top ten account for 3.6%. The sequencing input was blood. These receptors came from a young man in good health. Each CDR3 is given with its conserved first and last residue.

v_gene	len	j_gene	CDR3aa
TRBV6-2/TRBV6-3	13	TRBJ1-2	CASSPQGHSGYTF
TRBV9	12	TRBJ2-3	CASSGDTDTQYF
TRBV2	16	TRBJ1-6	CAIHDRGELYNSPLHF
TRBV19	14	TRBJ1-5	CATAPVQGYQPQHF
TRBV27	18	TRBJ2-2	CASSLRLAGGILTGELFF
TRBV12-3/TRBV12-4	13	TRBJ1-1	CASSFGGNTEAFF
TRBV27	15	TRBJ2-1	CASSSPGQGFDEQFF
TRBV5-6	15	TRBJ2-3	CASTVAGFSTDTQYF
TRBV19	16	TRBJ2-1	CASSATQGSSYNEQFF
TRBV9	13	TRBJ2-5	CASSDGGRETQYF
TRBV7-2	15	TRBJ2-5	CASSLNWGGQETQYF
TRBV19	19	TRBJ2-3	CASSIIRPSGGANADTQYF
TRBV4-3	16	TRBJ2-7	CASSRRTGGAGGEQYF
TRBV20-1	10	TRBJ2-5	CSAGEETQYF
TRBV19	14	TRBJ2-7	CASSITAGGGEQYF
TRBV24-1	14	TRBJ2-7	CATSPTDRAYEQYF